The TCR beta chain described here comes from a study of OX40 agonist ivuxolimab in advanced cancers. The protocol was immunoSEQ multiplex PCR, while the TCRdb copy is restricted to in-frame clones and leaves out a portion. The sample comprises 55,000 to 75,000 clones, 70% to 85% of which are singletons, and 11% rests with the top ten. CDR3 length: 14 amino acids. After removal of 4 bases from V and 2 bases from J, the junction contained 4 bases not matched to a gene. Per germline, CDR1 SQVTM and CDR2 ANQGSEA. V is TRBV29-1 and J is TRBJ2-3, with 9 bases lining up with TRBD1. The sequencing here drew on CD4+ or CD8+ T cells sorted from blood, taken in a trial of the OX40 agonist ivuxolimab. The TCR sequence derives from an adult with an advanced solid tumor such as melanoma, head and neck, liver or kidney cancer. CDR3 sequence reads: CSVGQGDYTDTQYF. Written as DNA, the CDR3 is TGCAGCGTTGGACAGGGGGATTACACAGATACGCAGTATTTT.